The clone carrying this TCR beta chain was counted many times. Antigen unknown. Time point noted: longitudinal time-point 1 (baseline). Unsorted libraries were prepared from 2 million PBMCs held at -80 C. CDR1 and CDR2 (germline): SGHVS, FQNEAQ. Deletions cut 5 bases from V and 5 bases from J, with 8 bases between. There are 12 residues in the CDR3. Each TCR transcript was tagged with a 10-nucleotide random UMI during 5'RACE. Every sequencing run generated in excess of 160 million TCR-beta sequences. These sequences covered 15-18 subjects. TCRdb itself ran the 5' RACE reads through MiXCR, one entry per CDR3 protein. Here the sample spans 70,000 to 75,000 distinct CDR3 sequences, around 13% being singletons. These data originate in a study of neurological immune-mediated disorders. Overall study results and limits: Among expanded clones, no CDR3 amino acid sequences were shared across subjects, a pattern suggesting private repertoires in all groups.

The sequence was obtained from a female donor with HTLV-1-associated myelopathy (HAM/TSP). Sequenced sample: PBMCs. The rearrangement joins TRBV7-8 to TRBJ2-3; D unclear. The CDR3 bases are TGTGCCAGCAGCCGAGGTGGAGATACGCAGTATTTT. This gives the protein CASSRGGDTQYF.